Ten or more counts support the clone carrying this T cell receptor (beta chain). Its antigen remains unknown. The data derive from a study of blood T cells in healthy people across ages. Together with a sample-barcoded 5' primer, a J-beta primer mix was included in a second PCR lasting about 6 to 11 cycles. TCRdb reprocessed the 5' RACE reads via MiXCR and lists one record per CDR3 protein. Of hundreds of thousands of distinct CDR3 sequences listed, about 32% are singletons. General study findings and limits: Donor CMV status, an unknown factor, possibly confounded changes in expanded clonotypes.

V gave up 6 bases and J gave up 0 bases; unmatched junction bases: 10. Germline V gene data show CDR1 as DFQATT and CDR2 as SNEGSKA (reference sequence). The CDR3 runs 17 residues. This sequence joins TRBV20-1 and TRBJ2-3; TRBD1 matches 12 bases. This TCR was sampled from a woman older than 75 in good health. The material sequenced was blood. The CDR3 DNA follows: TGCAGTGCCAATCCGGGACAGGGGGCGCGGAGCACAGATACGCAGTATTTT. Translation gives CSANPGQGARSTDTQYF.